The T cell receptor (beta chain) under discussion was sequenced for a study of blood T cell repertoires in COVID-19. Across the study: The United States, Italy and Spain supplied acute and convalescent COVID-19 samples. The analysed material was cDNA or gDNA that came from T cells, B-cell-depleted T cells, or PBMCs.

Produced via immunoSEQ multiplex PCR; TCRdb's table is partial and in-frame only. The sample includes about 41,000 clones, 83% of them seen just once. The clonotype originates from a woman over 75 with active or convalescent COVID-19. The sequencing input was peripheral blood.

The CDR3 bases are TGTGCCACCAGCAGAGTTCGGGGATTTTACAATGAGCAGTTCTTC. The encoded protein is CATSRVRGFYNEQFF. The chain links TRBV15 to TRBJ2-1; D is possibly TRBD2 (5 bases). Germline V gives CDR1 LNHNV, CDR2 YYDKDF (reference sequence). Trimming removed 1 base from V and 4 bases from J, with 11 bases in between. CDR3 length: 15 amino acids.